This passage covers 32 T cell receptor beta chains from one sample sequenced in a study of shared clonotypes between healthy human individuals. The data were produced by immunoSEQ multiplex PCR, yet TCRdb's version contains in-frame clones alone and is incomplete. The table lists under 1,900,000 clones, approximately 98.5% of them singletons. Material: naive CD4+ T cells sorted from blood. Subset in this sample: CD45RA+ positively selected. These receptors all come from a man younger than 45 in good health.

About this clone: Other DNA sequences from this sample encode an identical CDR3 as well. The rearrangement uses TRBV27 and TRBJ2-2; TRBD1 or TRBD2 may be the D gene (5 bases each). CDR1 is MNHEY, CDR2 SMNVEV, per germline (reference sequence). The CDR3 spans 15 residues. The V end was cut by 2 bases, the J end by 0 bases, with 7 bases between. CDR3 sequence (DNA): TGTGCCAGCAGTTTACTGGGGGCGAACACCGGGGAGCTGTTTTTT. It translates to CASSLLGANTGELFF.

The chain uses TRBV7-9 and TRBJ1-2; weak D call: TRBD1 (6 bases). Trimming pared 6 bases from V and 4 bases from J, leaving 24 bases between. Germline lookup yields CDR1 SEHNR and CDR2 FQNEAQ (reference sequence). The CDR3 runs to 17 residues. In nucleotides, the CDR3 is TGTGCCAGCAGTCTCTACCTTGGGTCCACAGGGATCTATGGCTACACCTTC. It codes for CASSLYLGSTGIYGYTF.

A single count supports this clone. The chain couples TRBV18 to TRBJ2-5, with unresolved D. Germline CDR1 reads KGHSH; CDR2 reads LQKENI. The CDR3 is 14 residues long. Trimming removed 2 bases at V and 5 bases at J, with 12 bases between. The CDR3 region is CASSPDVPRETQYF. CDR3 sequence (DNA): TGTGCCAGCTCACCAGATGTCCCGAGGGAGACCCAGTACTTC.

V and J are TRBV7-9 and TRBJ2-7, with D perhaps matching TRBD1 or TRBD2 (5 bases each). V gave up 5 bases and J gave up 7 bases, with 24 bases separating them. This CDR3 comprises 16 residues. Per germline, CDR1 SEHNR and CDR2 FQNEAQ (reference sequence). Here the CDR3 reads CASSDGNERREREQYF. CDR3 bases: TGTGCCAGCAGCGATGGGAACGAACGCAGGGAGCGGGAGCAGTACTTC.

The V and J genes are TRBV14 and TRBJ2-1; D remains unclear. The CDR3 loop spans 12 amino acids. The V and J ends lost 3 bases and 4 bases respectively, with 4 bases between them. The germline V gene has CDR1 SGHDN and CDR2 FVKESK. CDR3 in DNA: TGTGCCAGCAGCCACTATTACAATGAGCAGTTCTTC. It yields the protein CASSHYYNEQFF.

The chain has TRBV9 and TRBJ1-5; D gene uncertain. This CDR3 is built from 14 residues. V lost 0 bases and J lost 1, with 5 bases in between. CDR1 and CDR2 (germline): SGDLS, YYNGEE. CDR3 amino acids: CASSVDRSNQPQHF. For the CDR3, the DNA is TGTGCCAGCAGCGTAGACAGAAGCAATCAGCCCCAGCATTTT.

The chain joins TRBV6-6 to TRBJ2-2, with a weak D call TRBD2 (5 bases). The CDR3 totals 14 residues. Trimming removed 2 bases from V and 7 bases from J, with 11 bases in between. CDR1 and CDR2 (germline): MNHNY, SVGAGI (reference sequence). In DNA form, the CDR3 reads TGTGCCAGCAGTTACCCGGGAACCGGCGGGGAGCTGTTTTTT. This encodes CASSYPGTGGELFF.

CDR3 nucleotides: TGTGCCAGCAGCTTCGGACTAGCGGGAGGGGCAGATACGCAGTATTTT. Its protein is CASSFGLAGGADTQYF. The genes are TRBV5-4 and TRBJ2-3, with TRBD2 matching over 15 bases. The ends lost 2 bases at V and 4 bases at J; junction bases unmatched: 2. Looked up from germline, CDR1 is SGHNT and CDR2 is YYREEE (reference sequence). This CDR3 has 16 amino acids.

The chain couples TRBV5-1 to TRBJ2-1; the D is unclear. The V and J ends lost 4 bases and 5 bases respectively, with 13 bases between them. The CDR3 loop spans 14 amino acids. Germline CDR1 SGHRS, CDR2 YFSETQ. CDR3: CASSLNRPHNEQFF. CDR3 in DNA: TGCGCCAGCAGCCTAAACCGACCACACAATGAGCAGTTCTTC.

The rearrangement uses TRBV19 and TRBJ2-3, with 9 bases aligning to TRBD1. With V trimmed by 5 bases and J by 6 bases, 6 bases remained unmatched. This CDR3 spans 14 amino acids. Germline values: CDR1 LNHDA, CDR2 SQIVND (reference sequence). The CDR3, as DNA: TGTGCCAGTAGTCCCGGGACAGGGTACGATACGCAGTATTTT. The encoded protein is CASSPGTGYDTQYF.

The J gene is TRBJ2-1, the V gene TRBV2; perhaps TRBD1 as D (5 bases). The germline CDR1 and CDR2 sequences are SNHLY and FYNNEI. The V end was cut by 2 bases, the J end by 6 bases, with 8 bases between. This CDR3 region has 13 residues. The CDR3 protein is CASSEQGTNEQFF. CDR3 coding DNA: TGTGCCAGCAGTGAACAGGGAACCAATGAGCAGTTCTTC.

The chain carries TRBV6-6 and TRBJ2-6; D gene uncertain. CDR1 and CDR2 (germline): MNHNY, SVGAGI (reference sequence). The CDR3 length is 14 residues. V lost 2 bases to trimming and J lost 0 bases, with 2 bases between them. CDR3 protein: CASSYGSGANVLTF. The CDR3 nucleotides read TGTGCCAGCAGTTACGGCTCTGGGGCCAACGTCCTGACTTTC.

The chain is built from TRBV18 and TRBJ1-5; a weak D match, TRBD1 (6 bases). V was pared by 3 bases and J by 6 bases, with 15 bases between. Germline V gives CDR1 KGHSH, CDR2 LQKENI. The CDR3 consists of 15 residues. CDR3 amino acids: CASSPTPQGVQPQHF. CDR3 coding DNA: TGTGCCAGCTCACCTACGCCACAGGGAGTTCAGCCCCAGCATTTT.

The gene calls are TRBV7-9 and TRBJ1-1; tentative D call: TRBD1 (5 bases). The germline CDR1 and CDR2 sequences are SEHNR and FQNEAQ (reference sequence). The CDR3 length is 13 residues. V lost 5 bases and J lost 3, with 10 bases in between. The CDR3 nucleotides read TGTGCCAGCAGCCGGGACCCGGACACTGAAGCTTTCTTT. Protein sequence: CASSRDPDTEAFF. Full variable domain (rest looked up from reference TRBV7-9 and TRBJ1-1): DTGVSQNPRHKITKRGQNVTFRCDPISEHNRLYWYRQTLGQGPEFLTYFQNEAQLEKSRLLSDRFSAERPKGSFSTLEIQRTEQGDSAMYLCASSRDPDTEAFFGQGTRLTVV.

The chain links TRBV19 to TRBJ1-2; D gene unclear. The CDR3 spans 12 residues. Trimming took 5 bases from V and 2 from J, leaving 6 bases between them. Germline assignment: CDR1 LNHDA and CDR2 SQIVND (reference sequence). CDR3 protein: CASSLSNYGYTF. Written as DNA, the CDR3 is TGTGCCAGTAGTCTCAGCAACTATGGCTACACCTTC.

The chain combines TRBV5-1 with TRBJ2-1, with TRBD2 identical over 14 bases. Unmatched junction bases numbered 2, after V lost 0 bases and J lost 0 bases. The CDR3 is 18 residues long. Germline CDR1 SGHRS, CDR2 YFSETQ. For the CDR3, the DNA is TGCGCCAGCAGCTTGGCCGGGACTAGCGGGAGCTCCTACAATGAGCAGTTCTTC. Protein: CASSLAGTSGSSYNEQFF.

The V gene is TRBV2, the J gene TRBJ2-7; 8 bases agree with TRBD1. The CDR3 loop spans 14 amino acids. Germline V gene sequence: CDR1 SNHLY, CDR2 FYNNEI. J gave up 2 bases and V 7 bases, and 7 bases lay outside the gene matches. Here the CDR3 DNA reads TGTGCCAGCATCACCGGGACAGGACCCTACGAGCAGTACTTC. Its protein product is CASITGTGPYEQYF.

The J gene is TRBJ2-3, the V gene TRBV6-6, with 8 nucleotides matching TRBD2. Per the germline V gene, CDR1 is MNHNY and CDR2 is SVGAGI (reference sequence). V lost 5 bases, J lost 6 bases, and 7 bases stayed unmatched. CDR3 size: 14 residues. CDR3 amino acids: CASSTQRGKDTQYF. CDR3 sequence (DNA): TGTGCCAGCAGTACCCAGCGGGGGAAGGATACGCAGTATTTT.

This rearrangement joins TRBV7-3 to TRBJ2-2; D may be TRBD1 (6 bases). This CDR3 spans 15 amino acids. Trimming stripped 6 bases from V and 4 bases from J, with 15 bases between. Germline CDR1 reads SGHTA; CDR2 reads FQGTGA. The CDR3 sequence: CASSIQGMGTGELFF. For the CDR3, the DNA is TGTGCCAGCAGTATTCAGGGGATGGGCACCGGGGAGCTGTTTTTT.

A note on this clone: The same CDR3 also results from other DNA sequences found in this sample. The rearrangement joins TRBV19 to TRBJ1-5; D gene uncertain. From germline, CDR1 is LNHDA and CDR2 SQIVND (reference sequence). The CDR3 sequence is 15 residues long. V was trimmed by 3 bases and J by 0 bases, leaving 9 bases between them. In DNA, the CDR3 is TGTGCCAGTAGTATCTCTGGAAGTAGCAATCAGCCCCAGCATTTT. It is translated as CASSISGSSNQPQHF.

In this sample, this clone turned up once. The chain recombines TRBV10-3 with TRBJ1-5; D gene uncertain. V lost 4 bases to trimming and J lost 0 bases, with 10 bases between them. Germline V gives CDR1 ENHRY, CDR2 SYGVKD. The CDR3 is 15 residues long. The CDR3 DNA sequence: TGTGCCATCAGTGGGGCAGGTACTAGCAATCAGCCCCAGCATTTT. Encoded protein: CAISGAGTSNQPQHF.

This chain uses TRBV27 with TRBJ1-2; a weak D match, TRBD1 (6 bases). This CDR3 is 17 amino acids long. The V gene's germline CDR1 is MNHEY and CDR2 SMNVEV (reference sequence). V was clipped by 0 bases and J by 0 bases, with 14 bases between them. For the CDR3, the DNA is TGTGCCAGCAGTTTATCGCTACAGGGACTAGCTAACTATGGCTACACCTTC. Protein product: CASSLSLQGLANYGYTF.

The CDR3 reads CASSLHSHEQFF. The CDR3 DNA reads as TGTGCCAGCAGCTTACATAGTCATGAGCAGTTCTTC. The chain employs TRBV13 and TRBJ2-1; D is undetermined. Deletions cut 2 bases from V and 8 bases from J, with 7 bases between. Germline V gene data show CDR1 as PRHDT and CDR2 as FYEKMQ (reference sequence). This CDR3 region has 12 residues.

The V and J genes are TRBV11-2 and TRBJ1-1, with D possibly being TRBD1 (5 bases). Per germline, CDR1 SGHAT and CDR2 FQNNGV. The ends were cut back, 5 bases at V and 11 bases at J, with 18 bases in the middle. The CDR3 is 13 amino acids. CDR3 DNA: TGTGCCAGCAGCCTCTCAGGGTTTGTTACTGCTTTCTTT. Its protein product is CASSLSGFVTAFF.

The rearrangement links TRBV9 to TRBJ2-7, with 13 bases fitting TRBD2. Germline CDR1 SGDLS, CDR2 YYNGEE. The ends lost 4 bases at V and 5 bases at J; junction bases unmatched: 9. This CDR3 spans 16 amino acids. This CDR3 is CASSPGTSGNIHEQYF. The CDR3 nucleotides read TGTGCCAGCAGCCCAGGGACTAGCGGGAACATTCACGAGCAGTACTTC.

The V and J genes are TRBV6-1 and TRBJ2-7; perhaps D is TRBD1 or TRBD2 (5 bases each). V gave up 8 bases and J gave up 6 bases, with 14 bases separating them. The CDR3 has 12 amino acids. Looked up from germline, CDR1 is MNHNS and CDR2 is SASEGT. The CDR3 region is CASEGRAAEQYF. The CDR3 DNA reads TGTGCCAGCGAGGGCAGGGCCGCCGAGCAGTACTTC.

The chain combines TRBV6-5 with TRBJ2-3; the D is unclear. The germline gives CDR1 MNHEY, CDR2 SVGAGI. The CDR3 length is 14 residues. V was cut by 4 bases and J by 3 bases, with 11 bases left in between. The CDR3 spells CASSFRWGTDTQYF. The CDR3 bases are TGTGCCAGCAGTTTTAGATGGGGAACAGATACGCAGTATTTT.

Note on this clone: Other nucleotide sequences from this sample produce the same CDR3. The CDR3 region is CASSVGVAGANVLTF. CDR3 nucleotide sequence: TGTGCCAGCAGCGTAGGCGTTGCTGGGGCCAACGTCCTGACTTTC. The chain uses TRBV9 and TRBJ2-6; D gene ambiguous. CDR1 and CDR2 from the germline V gene are SGDLS and YYNGEE. V lost 0 bases, J lost 2 bases, and 6 bases lay in between. The CDR3 loop spans 15 amino acids.

The rearrangement uses TRBV9 and TRBJ1-5; no clear D. This CDR3 is 13 amino acids long. Germline V gives CDR1 SGDLS, CDR2 YYNGEE. The V and J ends lost 4 bases and 5 bases respectively, with 10 bases between them. CDR3: CASSSGTDQPQHF. As DNA, the CDR3 is TGTGCCAGCAGCTCCGGCACGGATCAGCCCCAGCATTTT.

The rearrangement links TRBV5-1 to TRBJ2-7; 12 positions agree with TRBD2. Germline CDR1 SGHRS, CDR2 YFSETQ. V trimming: 5 bases; J trimming: 2 bases; junction bases outside the gene matches: 8. The CDR3 spans 16 residues. CDR3 residues: CASSSGTSGLTYEQYF. CDR3 bases: TGCGCCAGCAGTTCCGGGACTAGCGGGCTAACCTACGAGCAGTACTTC.

This chain connects TRBV6-6 to TRBJ2-5; the match to TRBD1 covers 7 bases. Germline V gene lookup returns CDR1 MNHNY and CDR2 SVGAGI (reference sequence). The V and J ends lost 5 bases and 2 bases, in that order; junction bases with no gene match: 5. The CDR3 is 14 residues long. CDR3 region: CASSPPGQQETQYF. In DNA, the CDR3 is TGTGCCAGCAGTCCCCCGGGACAGCAAGAGACCCAGTACTTC.

This clone appeared a single time. The chain is built from TRBV6-4 and TRBJ2-1; tentatively, D is TRBD2 (6 bases). Trimming removed 5 bases from V and 6 bases from J, with 17 bases in between. CDR3 length: 15 residues. Germline-derived CDR1 and CDR2 are MRHNA and SNTAGT. The CDR3 loop reads CASSSGGTHFNEQFF. DNA for the CDR3: TGTGCCAGCAGTTCCGGAGGGACTCACTTCAATGAGCAGTTCTTC.